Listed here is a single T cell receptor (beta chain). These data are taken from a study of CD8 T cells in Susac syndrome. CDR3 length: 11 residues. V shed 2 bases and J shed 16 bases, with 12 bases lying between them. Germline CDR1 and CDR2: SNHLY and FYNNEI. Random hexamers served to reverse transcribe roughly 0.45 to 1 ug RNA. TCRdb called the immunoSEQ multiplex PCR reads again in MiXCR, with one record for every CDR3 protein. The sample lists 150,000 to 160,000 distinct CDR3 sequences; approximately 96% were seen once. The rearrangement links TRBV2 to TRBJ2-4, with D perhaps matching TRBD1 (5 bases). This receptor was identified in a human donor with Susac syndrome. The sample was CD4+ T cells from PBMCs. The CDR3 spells CASSERQGLYF. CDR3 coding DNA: TGTGCCAGCAGTGAAAGGCAGGGCCTCTACTTC.